The rows below give T cell receptor beta chains drawn from one sample of a study of shared clonotypes between healthy human individuals. Using immunoSEQ multiplex PCR, the repertoire was profiled, and TCRdb retains in-frame clones only, with some absent. The profile covers 780,000 or so clones, with roughly two thirds appearing a single time and about 1.8% taken by the ten largest. Input material: memory CD4+ T cells sorted from blood. The receptors stem from a woman aged 25 to 45 in good health. Each CDR3 is given with its conserved first and last residue. Each record gives: D gene, V gene, clone size, CDR3 length, J gene, CDR3 DNA, CDR3 protein. The D gene is left open where the match is weak. Size values are once, few and many counts, or a class for expanded clones, and some rows have none.

TRBD1	TRBV11-2	.	15	TRBJ1-5	TGTGCCAGCAGCCCAGACAGGGATAGCAATCAGCCCCAGCATTTT	CASSPDRDSNQPQHF
TRBD1	TRBV7-9	many	14	TRBJ2-7	TGTGCCAGCAGCTCGGGACAGGGGCCCTACGAGCAGTACTTC	CASSSGQGPYEQYF
.	TRBV18	.	16	TRBJ2-5	TGTGCCAGCTCACCACCAGGACAGCCGTTTGGGGAGACCCAGTACTTC	CASSPPGQPFGETQYF
.	TRBV7-2	.	15	TRBJ1-5	TGTGCCAGCAGCTTAGCAGGGGTGAGCAATCAGCCCCAGCATTTT	CASSLAGVSNQPQHF
TRBD1	TRBV10-2	few	18	TRBJ1-1	TGCGCCAGCAGAGGAAGAAGACAGGGGGCCGGAGCAGGCACTGAAGCTTTCTTT	CASRGRRQGAGAGTEAFF
.	TRBV10-3	.	14	TRBJ2-7	TGTGCCATCAGGGGGACGAGCGTGTCCTACGAGCAGTACTTC	CAIRGTSVSYEQYF
TRBD1	TRBV7-9	.	16	TRBJ2-7	TGTGCCAGCAGCTCCACCCGACAGGGCTCCCCCTACGAGCAGTACTTC	CASSSTRQGSPYEQYF
.	TRBV5-1	.	14	TRBJ2-1	TGCGCCAGCAGCCCATGGGGAGGCGAAAATGAGCAGTTCTTC	CASSPWGGENEQFF
.	TRBV5-4	.	13	TRBJ1-3	TGTGCCAGCAGCCCAGATTGGGGAAACACCATATATTTT	CASSPDWGNTIYF
.	TRBV18	.	15	TRBJ2-3	TGTGCCAGCTCACCACCCGGAGGGTACACAGATACGCAGTATTTT	CASSPPGGYTDTQYF
.	TRBV5-1	.	14	TRBJ1-4	TGCGCCAGCAGCGCAAACGGGGTTAATGAAAAACTGTTTTTT	CASSANGVNEKLFF
.	TRBV7-2	many	12	TRBJ2-3	TGTGCCAGCAGCCCTTATGCCGACACGCAGTATTTT	CASSPYADTQYF
.	TRBV27	.	15	TRBJ2-2	TGTGCCAGTCGCGGGGTTTCACGGAGCACCGGGGAGCTGTTTTTT	CASRGVSRSTGELFF
TRBD1	TRBV6-4	.	16	TRBJ1-5	TGTGCCAGCAACCGGCCATGGGGACAGGGGGCGAAGCCCCAGCATTTT	CASNRPWGQGAKPQHF
TRBD1	TRBV28	few	12	TRBJ2-4	TGTGCCAGCAGAACAGGGGAAAACATTCAGTACTTC	CASRTGENIQYF
.	TRBV6-5	.	11	TRBJ1-1	TGTGCCAGCAGTCAGACAGGCGTAGCTTTCTTT	CASSQTGVAFF
TRBD1	TRBV18	many	19	TRBJ2-2	TGTGCCAGCTCACTGACCTCAAACGGACAGGGAGGCCTTGCCGGGGAGCTGTTTTTT	CASSLTSNGQGGLAGELFF
.	TRBV29-1	.	13	TRBJ1-5	TGCAGCGTCGCCCGACAGTGGGATCAGCCCCAGCATTTT	CSVARQWDQPQHF
TRBD2	TRBV10-3	.	14	TRBJ2-1	TGTGCCATCAGGGTGGGGACTAGCGATCCTGAGCAGTTCTTC	CAIRVGTSDPEQFF
.	TRBV27	.	14	TRBJ2-7	TGTGCCAGCAGTTTAGCGGGGAACTCCTACGAGCAGTACTTC	CASSLAGNSYEQYF
.	TRBV27	.	13	TRBJ1-6	TGTGCCAGCAGTTTGACCGATAATTCACCCCTCCACTTT	CASSLTDNSPLHF
.	TRBV6-6	.	14	TRBJ1-2	TGTGCCAGCAGTGACTGGACAGTGAACTATGGCTACACCTTC	CASSDWTVNYGYTF
TRBD2	TRBV11-2	.	15	TRBJ2-1	TGTGCCAGCAGCCGACCTAGCGGGAGCTTCATTGAGCAGTTCTTC	CASSRPSGSFIEQFF
TRBD1	TRBV5-1	.	16	TRBJ1-1	TGCGCCAGCAGCCTCCGACAGGGGGCATTGAACACTGAAGCTTTCTTT	CASSLRQGALNTEAFF
.	TRBV7-2	once	14	TRBJ2-5	TGTGCCAGCAGCTTGTTGGGGGGCCAAGAGACCCAGTACTTC	CASSLLGGQETQYF
.	TRBV6-5	.	14	TRBJ1-1	TGTGCCAGCAGTTCCCGGAGGGGGAGGACTGAAGCTTTCTTT	CASSSRRGRTEAFF
TRBD2	TRBV7-6	.	16	TRBJ2-1	TGTGCCAGCAGCTTAGCGGGGACTAGCGGCTACAATGAGCAGTTCTTC	CASSLAGTSGYNEQFF
.	TRBV20-1	.	11	TRBJ1-1	TGCAGTGCTAGAAAGGTTACTGAAGCTTTCTTT	CSARKVTEAFF
.	TRBV19	.	16	TRBJ1-3	TGTGCCAGTAAACGACTCGACAGCAGCTCTGGAAACACCATATATTTT	CASKRLDSSSGNTIYF
.	TRBV2	.	15	TRBJ1-4	TGTGCCACTATAGACCCAGGTACAACTAATGAAAAACTGTTTTTT	CATIDPGTTNEKLFF
TRBD1	TRBV4-1	.	14	TRBJ2-3	TGCGCCAGCAGCCTATTAGGGGGCTACGATACGCAGTATTTT	CASSLLGGYDTQYF
.	TRBV19	.	15	TRBJ2-5	TGTGCCAGTAGTATAAATTGGCAGGTGGGAGAGACCCAGTACTTC	CASSINWQVGETQYF
TRBD1	TRBV25-1	few	16	TRBJ2-3	TGTGCCAGCAGTGAATCGGGGGGACAGGGAACAGATACGCAGTATTTT	CASSESGGQGTDTQYF
TRBD1	TRBV5-1	.	16	TRBJ1-1	TGCGCCAGCAGCTTGGGAGGGGGCCGTATGAACACTGAAGCTTTCTTT	CASSLGGGRMNTEAFF
TRBD2	TRBV5-4	.	17	TRBJ2-1	TGTGCCAGCAGCTGGGGAGGGGGACTAGCGGGGAACAATGAGCAGTTCTTC	CASSWGGGLAGNNEQFF
TRBD1	TRBV28	.	16	TRBJ1-1	TGTGCCAGCAGTCCCCCGGGACAGGGGATGGACACTGAAGCTTTCTTT	CASSPPGQGMDTEAFF
.	TRBV2	few	14	TRBJ2-2	TGTGCCAGCAGTCAGGCCTCGAACACCGGGGAGCTGTTTTTT	CASSQASNTGELFF